The 14 T cell receptor beta chains reported below all come from one sample, sequenced in a study of T cells after posttransplantation cyclophosphamide. Repertoires were generated with immunoSEQ multiplex PCR, while TCRdb's copy carries only in-frame clones and drops some. The table lists about 2,800 clones, with no singletons. A marrow graft followed busulfan-fludarabine conditioning, with cyclophosphamide on days +3 and +4. Sample: PBMCs, taken 30 days after allogeneic stem cell transplant with posttransplant cyclophosphamide. The receptors shown here come from a female patient in her 60s who received an allogeneic stem cell transplant from an unrelated donor, was CMV-positive, and had acute GVHD only. The graft donor may have contributed some T cells.

This clone was picked up many times. The V gene is TRBV6-5, the J gene TRBJ1-4; D ambiguous. V lost 2 bases to trimming and J lost 7 bases, with 11 bases between them. This CDR3 has 14 amino acids. Germline V gene data show CDR1 as MNHEY and CDR2 as SVGAGI. The CDR3 is CASSYGPGSEKLFF. As DNA, the CDR3 is TGTGCCAGCAGTTACGGGCCCGGCAGTGAAAAACTGTTTTTT.

The sample holds many counts of this clone. This chain connects TRBV4-2 to TRBJ2-1, with TRBD2 matching over 8 bases. The CDR3 spans 14 residues. Looked up from germline, CDR1 is LGHNA and CDR2 is YNFKEQ. V lost 1 base, J lost 14 bases, and 10 bases stayed unmatched. CDR3 amino acids: CASSQGAAGGDEFF. CDR3 in DNA: TGTGCCAGCAGCCAAGGAGCGGCGGGGGGCGACGAGTTCTTC.

The table lists this clone with many counts. The V call is TRBV19, the J call TRBJ1-5; no definite D call. From germline, CDR1 is LNHDA and CDR2 SQIVND (reference sequence). Trimming took 6 bases from V and 3 from J, leaving 21 bases between them. This CDR3 has 17 amino acids. The CDR3 loop is CASSRIWAGQANQPQHF. The CDR3 DNA reads as TGTGCCAGTAGCCGCATCTGGGCTGGGCAGGCCAATCAGCCCCAGCATTTT.

This clone was seen ten or more times. This chain joins TRBV5-6 and TRBJ1-2, with D unresolved. Germline loops: CDR1 SGHDT, CDR2 YYEEEE. Trimming pared 0 bases from V and 3 bases from J, leaving 9 bases between. The CDR3 is made up of 14 amino acids. The CDR3 region has the DNA TGTGCCAGCAGCTTGGCTTGGCGGGACTATGGCTACACCTTC. Translating gives CASSLAWRDYGYTF.

This clone has a count of ten or more. V usage is TRBV30 and J usage is TRBJ2-2, with D possibly being TRBD1 (5 bases). The germline V gene has CDR1 GTSNPN and CDR2 SVGIG (reference sequence). V was pared by 0 bases and J by 10 bases, with 12 bases between. The CDR3 is 13 amino acids. Written as DNA, the CDR3 is TGTGCCTGGAGTGTTATGGGGCGACAGGAGCTGTTTTTT. Its translation: CAWSVMGRQELFF.

This clone was detected ten times or more. V is TRBV7-9 and J is TRBJ2-3; no reliable D call. V lost 2 bases to trimming and J lost 5 bases, with 11 bases between them. The CDR3 has 14 amino acids. In germline, CDR1 is SEHNR, CDR2 FQNEAQ (reference sequence). CDR3 amino acids: CASSLHTRGDTQYF. In DNA form, the CDR3 reads TGTGCCAGCAGCTTACACACTCGCGGAGATACGCAGTATTTT.

In its sample, this clone was seen many times. The chain links TRBV5-1 to TRBJ2-1, with TRBD1 matching over 7 bases. The CDR3 totals 15 residues. V lost 8 bases to trimming and J lost 4 bases; unmatched junction nucleotides: 12. From germline, CDR1 is SGHRS and CDR2 YFSETQ. CDR3 residues: CASQNRQGTYNEQFF. DNA of the CDR3: TGCGCCAGTCAGAACCGACAGGGTACTTACAATGAGCAGTTCTTC.

This clone showed up many times. The J gene is TRBJ2-2, the V gene TRBV6-2 or TRBV6-3; D may be TRBD1 (6 bases). Looked up from germline, CDR1 is MNHEY and CDR2 is SVGEGT. The CDR3 consists of 14 residues. The V and J ends lost 6 bases and 6 bases respectively, with 14 bases between them. In DNA form, the CDR3 reads TGTGCCAGCAGACACTCTGGACAGCCCGGGGAGCTGTTTTTT. Translated, it gives CASRHSGQPGELFF.

This clone was seen many times. This chain joins TRBV7-2 and TRBJ1-5, with D perhaps matching TRBD1 (5 bases). From germline, CDR1 is SGHTA and CDR2 FQGNSA. V lost 5 bases and J 4 bases, leaving 15 bases between the germline ends. This CDR3 region has 15 residues. CDR3 region: CASSPQGGRNQPQHF. The CDR3 nucleotides are TGTGCCAGCAGCCCCCAGGGTGGGAGGAATCAGCCCCAGCATTTT.

This clone has a handful of counts. A far larger clone is a single base away, which makes a read error likely. V is TRBV5-1 and J is TRBJ2-3; TRBD2 agrees at 12 bases. The CDR3 is made up of 16 amino acids. Trimming at V came to 4 bases and at J to 2 bases, leaving 5 bases not matched to a gene. From germline, CDR1 is SGHRS and CDR2 YFSETQ. CDR3: CASSPRTSGATDTQYF. As DNA, the CDR3 is TGCGCCAGCAGCCCCAGGACTAGCGGGGCCACAGATACGCAGTATTTT.

Within the sample, this clone is medium-sized (0.01 to 0.1%). The V and J genes are TRBV13 and TRBJ1-2; TRBD1 agrees at 8 bases. Trimming took 4 bases from V and 8 from J; bases not matched to a gene: 18. Germline V gene sequence: CDR1 PRHDT, CDR2 FYEKMQ (reference sequence). This CDR3 is 17 amino acids long. CDR3 sequence reads: CASSSGTGRKLGAGYTF. The CDR3 DNA reads as TGTGCCAGCAGCTCGGGGACAGGACGAAAACTAGGGGCCGGCTACACCTTC.

This clone was observed many times. V and J are TRBV29-1 and TRBJ2-1; D remains ambiguous. The germline gives CDR1 SQVTM, CDR2 ANQGSEA. The V end lost 5 bases, the J end lost 8 bases, and 7 bases lay between the germline ends. This CDR3 has 10 residues. The CDR3 nucleotides are TGCAGCGTTTTAAGGGATGAGCAGTTCTTC. It yields the protein CSVLRDEQFF.

V gene TRBV11-2 combines with J gene TRBJ2-3; 12 bases align to TRBD2. V was clipped by 1 base and J by 0 bases; unmatched bases: 2. This CDR3 region has 17 residues. The germline gives CDR1 SGHAT, CDR2 FQNNGV. The CDR3 DNA follows: TGTGCCAGCAGCTTAGTTGGACTAGCGGGAAGCACAGATACGCAGTATTTT. This encodes CASSLVGLAGSTDTQYF.

This clone has ten or more counts. V is TRBV19 and J is TRBJ2-7; TRBD1 aligns across 8 bases. Germline lookup yields CDR1 LNHDA and CDR2 SQIVND (reference sequence). V lost 5 bases to trimming and J lost 3 bases; unmatched junction nucleotides: 9. The CDR3 consists of 15 residues. The CDR3 DNA reads TGTGCCAGTAGTCTCGATGGGACAGGATACTACGAGCAGTACTTC. Amino acids: CASSLDGTGYYEQYF.